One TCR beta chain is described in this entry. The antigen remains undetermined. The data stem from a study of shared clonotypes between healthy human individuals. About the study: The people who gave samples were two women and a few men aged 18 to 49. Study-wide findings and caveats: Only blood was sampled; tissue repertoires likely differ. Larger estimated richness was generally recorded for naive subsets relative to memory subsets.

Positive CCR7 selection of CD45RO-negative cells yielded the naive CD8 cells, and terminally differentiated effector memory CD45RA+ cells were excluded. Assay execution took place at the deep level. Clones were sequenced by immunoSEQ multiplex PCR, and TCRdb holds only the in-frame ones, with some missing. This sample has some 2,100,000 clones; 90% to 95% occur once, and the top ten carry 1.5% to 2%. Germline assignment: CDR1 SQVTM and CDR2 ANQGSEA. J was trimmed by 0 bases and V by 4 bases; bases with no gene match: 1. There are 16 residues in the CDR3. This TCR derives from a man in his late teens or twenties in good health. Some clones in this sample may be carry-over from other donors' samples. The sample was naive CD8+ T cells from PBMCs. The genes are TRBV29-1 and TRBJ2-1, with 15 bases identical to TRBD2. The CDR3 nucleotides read TGCAGCGTTGGGACTAGCGGGAGGGCCTCCTACAATGAGCAGTTCTTC. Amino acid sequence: CSVGTSGRASYNEQFF.